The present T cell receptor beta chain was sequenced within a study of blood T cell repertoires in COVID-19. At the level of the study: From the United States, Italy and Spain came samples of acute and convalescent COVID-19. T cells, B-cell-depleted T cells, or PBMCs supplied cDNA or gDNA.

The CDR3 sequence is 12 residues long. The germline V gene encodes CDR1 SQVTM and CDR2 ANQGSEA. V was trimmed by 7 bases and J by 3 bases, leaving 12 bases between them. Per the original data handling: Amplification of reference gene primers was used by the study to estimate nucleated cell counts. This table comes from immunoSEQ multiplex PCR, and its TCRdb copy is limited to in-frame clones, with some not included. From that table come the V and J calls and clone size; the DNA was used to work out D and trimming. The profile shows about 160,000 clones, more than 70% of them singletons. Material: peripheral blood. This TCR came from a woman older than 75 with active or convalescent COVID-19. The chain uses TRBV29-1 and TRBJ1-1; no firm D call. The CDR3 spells CSGKEADTEAFF. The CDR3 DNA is TGCAGCGGGAAGGAGGCGGACACTGAAGCTTTCTTT.